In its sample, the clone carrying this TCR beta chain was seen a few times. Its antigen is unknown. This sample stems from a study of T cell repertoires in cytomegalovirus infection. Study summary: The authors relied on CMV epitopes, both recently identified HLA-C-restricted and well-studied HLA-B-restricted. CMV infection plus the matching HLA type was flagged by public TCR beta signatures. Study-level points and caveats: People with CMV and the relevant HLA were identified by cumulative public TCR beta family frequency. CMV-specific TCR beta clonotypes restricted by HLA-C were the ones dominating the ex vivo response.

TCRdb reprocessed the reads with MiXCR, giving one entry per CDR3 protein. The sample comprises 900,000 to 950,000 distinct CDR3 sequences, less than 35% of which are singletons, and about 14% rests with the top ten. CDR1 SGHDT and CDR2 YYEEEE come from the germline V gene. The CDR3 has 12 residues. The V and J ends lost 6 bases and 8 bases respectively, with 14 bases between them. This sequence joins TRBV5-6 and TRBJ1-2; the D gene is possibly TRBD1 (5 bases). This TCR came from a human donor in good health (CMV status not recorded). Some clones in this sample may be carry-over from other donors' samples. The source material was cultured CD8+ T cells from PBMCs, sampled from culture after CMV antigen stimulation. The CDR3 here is CASTPGKGGYTF. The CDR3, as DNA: TGTGCCAGCACCCCAGGGAAAGGGGGCTACACCTTC.